This is a list of T cell receptor beta chains from one sample in a study of tumor-infiltrating lymphocytes in primary liver carcinoma. MiXCR, applied by TCRdb to the multiplex PCR reads, yields one record per CDR3 protein. This table holds about 330,000 distinct CDR3 sequences, 65% found once. Sequences were obtained from peripheral blood. The receptors were sampled from a man aged 35 to 55 with primary liver carcinoma and hepatitis B virus infection. Each CDR3 is given with its conserved first and last residue. A D gene is named only where the DNA matches it firmly. Only some rows state a clone size, as once, few, many or a class for expanded clones.

v_call,cdr3_length,d_call,clone_size,j_call,cdr3_nt,cdr3_aa
TRBV30,17,-,many,TRBJ2-7,TGTGCCTGGAGTCCACAAGGGACTCGACAGGGAAACTACGAGCAGTACTTC,CAWSPQGTRQGNYEQYF
TRBV4-3,16,-,many,TRBJ2-5,TGCGCCAGCAGCCAAGATCCCCGGCGAAGACAAGAGACCCAGTACTTC,CASSQDPRRRQETQYF
TRBV4-3,19,TRBD2,-,TRBJ2-1,TGCGCCAGTAGCCAAGAGAGGAGCGGGAGGGACCGCTCCTACAATGAGCAGTTCTTC,CASSQERSGRDRSYNEQFF
TRBV6-2/TRBV6-3,13,-,many,TRBJ2-5,TGTGCCAGCAGTTGGAACCGCGGGGAGACCCAGTACTTC,CASSWNRGETQYF
TRBV11-2,15,-,-,TRBJ1-4,TGTGCCAGCAGCTTAGCCATGGGGCGAAATGAAAAACTGTTTTTT,CASSLAMGRNEKLFF
TRBV9,13,-,few,TRBJ2-7,TGTGCCAGCAGCGTAGGGGATGGGACCCCGCAGTACTTC,CASSVGDGTPQYF
TRBV12-3/TRBV12-4,15,TRBD1,-,TRBJ1-6,TGTGCCAGCAGTCCGCCGGGACAGAATAATTCACCCCTCCACTTT,CASSPPGQNNSPLHF
TRBV11-2,14,-,-,TRBJ2-2,TGTGCCAGCAGTTTTGATGGTTGGGCCGGGGAGCTGTTTTTT,CASSFDGWAGELFF
TRBV6-2/TRBV6-3,15,TRBD1,many,TRBJ1-5,TGTGCCAGCAGTGACCGGGACAGGGGGAGTCAGCCCCAGCATTTT,CASSDRDRGSQPQHF
TRBV5-5,14,-,-,TRBJ1-2,TGTGCCAGCACCCTTTCAGGGGTCGGAAATGGCTACACCTTC,CASTLSGVGNGYTF
TRBV5-6,13,-,few,TRBJ2-7,TGTGCCAGCAGCTTTACGAACACCTACGAGCAGTACTTC,CASSFTNTYEQYF
TRBV11-3,13,-,-,TRBJ2-2,TGTGCCAACAGCGTAGCAGGGTCCGGGAAGCTGTTTTTT,CANSVAGSGKLFF
TRBV28,11,-,-,TRBJ2-5,TGTGTCAGCACTTCGACTGAGACCCAGTACTTC,CVSTSTETQYF
TRBV14,13,-,once,TRBJ1-4,TGTGCCAGCACCTACTCCTCCGAAGGAAAACTGTTTTTT,CASTYSSEGKLFF
TRBV28,16,TRBD2,-,TRBJ2-7,TGTGCCAGCAGGCGGATTAGCGGGAGGCCCCCCTACGAGCAGTACTTC,CASRRISGRPPYEQYF
TRBV24-1,11,-,few,TRBJ2-3,TGTGCCACCCCGGCTGGAGATACGCAGTATTTT,CATPAGDTQYF
TRBV10-1,15,-,-,TRBJ2-1,TGCGCCAGCAGTCCGACAGAAGTTCCGGATATTGAGCAGTTCTTC,CASSPTEVPDIEQFF